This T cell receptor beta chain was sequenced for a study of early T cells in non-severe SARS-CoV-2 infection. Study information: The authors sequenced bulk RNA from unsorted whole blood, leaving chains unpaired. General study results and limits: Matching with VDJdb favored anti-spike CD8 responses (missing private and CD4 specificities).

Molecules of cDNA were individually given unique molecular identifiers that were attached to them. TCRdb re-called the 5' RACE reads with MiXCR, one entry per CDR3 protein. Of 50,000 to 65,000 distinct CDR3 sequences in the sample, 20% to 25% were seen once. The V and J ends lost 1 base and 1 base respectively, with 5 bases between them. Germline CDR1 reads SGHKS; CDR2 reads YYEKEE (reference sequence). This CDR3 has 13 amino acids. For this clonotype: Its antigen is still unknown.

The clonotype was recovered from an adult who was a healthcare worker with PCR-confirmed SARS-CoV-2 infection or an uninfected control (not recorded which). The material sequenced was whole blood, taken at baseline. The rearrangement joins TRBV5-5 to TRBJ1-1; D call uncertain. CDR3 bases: TGTGCCAGCAGCTTGATAGAGAACACTGAAGCTTTCTTT. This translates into CASSLIENTEAFF.